The 22 T cell receptor beta chains in this list originate from one sample, sequenced in a study of blood T cell repertoires in COVID-19. Sequencing was performed with immunoSEQ multiplex PCR; in TCRdb, only in-frame clones are kept and a portion is missing. The sample carries 300,000 or so clones, over 75% recorded once. Sequences were obtained from PBMCs or T cells enriched from blood (not recorded which). These receptors were taken from a young woman who had recovered from COVID-19.

J is TRBJ1-6 and V is TRBV3-1 (or the pseudogene TRBV3-2); D call uncertain. The CDR3 is 14 amino acids. Germline V gene data show CDR1 as LGHDT and CDR2 as YNNKEL (reference sequence). The V end lost 7 bases, the J end lost 0 bases, and 7 bases lay between the germline ends. DNA for the CDR3: TGTGCCAGCACCGCGAGCTCCTATAATTCACCCCTCCACTTT. Translated: CASTASSYNSPLHF.

This chain uses TRBV9 with TRBJ1-3, with D hard to call. Trimming pared 0 bases from V and 1 base from J, leaving 8 bases between. The CDR3 covers 15 residues. Per the germline V gene, CDR1 is SGDLS and CDR2 is YYNGEE. The CDR3 nucleotides read TGTGCCAGCAGCGTAGAGAATCGGTCTGGAAACACCATATATTTT. It codes for CASSVENRSGNTIYF.

This clone was detected only once. DNA of the CDR3: TGTGCCAGCAGTACAACGCGAACAGGAGATACGCAGTATTTT. Protein product: CASSTTRTGDTQYF. The chain uses TRBV27 and TRBJ2-3; a weak D match, TRBD1 (5 bases). This CDR3 is 14 amino acids long. V was pared by 5 bases and J by 5 bases, with 14 bases between. Germline V gene data show CDR1 as MNHEY and CDR2 as SMNVEV (reference sequence).

This clone has a single count. The chain carries TRBV18 and TRBJ1-1; 9 positions agree with TRBD1. V shed 2 bases, J shed 5 bases, and the junction held 12 bases outside the gene matches. Germline V gene sequence: CDR1 KGHSH, CDR2 LQKENI. The CDR3 runs to 17 residues. This chain's CDR3 is CASSPVPGQGMATEAFF. CDR3 in DNA: TGTGCCAGCTCACCAGTCCCGGGACAGGGTATGGCGACTGAAGCTTTCTTT.

This clone was picked up a small number of times. This rearrangement joins TRBV6-1 to TRBJ1-1; 11 bases are shared with TRBD1. Germline V gene lookup returns CDR1 MNHNS and CDR2 SASEGT. There are 15 residues in the CDR3. The V segment lost 7 bases and the J segment 5 bases; nucleotides outside the gene matches: 9. The CDR3 loop is CASTSGTGGGTEAFF. CDR3 bases: TGTGCCAGCACATCGGGGACAGGGGGTGGAACTGAAGCTTTCTTT.

This chain joins TRBV2 and TRBJ1-1; 11 bases are a match to TRBD1. Germline V gene data show CDR1 as SNHLY and CDR2 as FYNNEI. CDR3 size: 14 residues. V was clipped by 4 bases and J by 4 bases; unmatched bases: 2. The CDR3 nucleotides read TGTGCCAGCAGTGGGACAGGGGGCATCACTGAAGCTTTCTTT. It yields the protein CASSGTGGITEAFF.

The chain combines TRBV10-3 with TRBJ1-5; D possibly corresponds to TRBD1 (6 bases). Germline CDR1 reads ENHRY; CDR2 reads SYGVKD. This CDR3 is 14 amino acids long. DNA of the CDR3: TGTGCTGGGGGGGGCAGTAATAGCAATCAGCCCCAGCATTTT. This sequence encodes CAGGGSNSNQPQHF.

The chain joins TRBV7-3 to TRBJ1-1; unclear D gene. The CDR3 totals 12 residues. Germline CDR1 reads SGHTA; CDR2 reads FQGTGA. V was cut by 5 bases and J by 10 bases, with 14 bases left in between. In DNA, the CDR3 is TGTGCCAGCAGCCAAGAGACATATGCAGCTTTCTTT. The encoded protein is CASSQETYAAFF.

This clone has only a few counts. The V call is TRBV27, the J call TRBJ1-6; possible D gene TRBD1, 6 bases. Germline CDR1 is MNHEY and CDR2 is SMNVEV (reference sequence). This CDR3 spans 14 amino acids. Trimming pared 3 bases from V and 7 bases from J, leaving 10 bases between. The CDR3 loop reads CASSFYRVNSPLHF. The CDR3 DNA sequence: TGTGCCAGCAGTTTCTACAGGGTCAATTCACCCCTCCACTTT.

The CDR3 here is CASTPLLSSYNEQFF. In DNA, the CDR3 is TGTGCCAGCACCCCTTTACTGAGCTCCTACAATGAGCAGTTCTTC. The rearrangement uses TRBV28 and TRBJ2-1; unclear D gene. The CDR3 contains 15 residues. The V end lost 7 bases, the J end lost 0 bases, and 13 bases lay between the germline ends. Germline V gene sequence: CDR1 MDHEN, CDR2 SYDVKM. Together with reference TRBV28 and TRBJ2-1, the CDR3 gives the full variable domain: DVKVTQSSRYLVKRTGEKVFLECVQDMDHENMFWYRQDPGLGLRLIYFSYDVKMKEKGDIPEGYSVSREKKERFSLILESASTNQTSMYLCASTPLLSSYNEQFFGPGTRLTVL.

This clone was seen just once. V usage is TRBV29-1 and J usage is TRBJ2-5; TRBD1 matches 10 bases. This CDR3 contains 12 residues. V dropped 7 bases and J dropped 3; count of bases not matched to a gene: 2. Germline loops: CDR1 SQVTM, CDR2 ANQGSEA. This CDR3 reads CSAGQGEETQYF. CDR3 DNA sequence: TGCAGCGCAGGACAGGGGGAAGAGACCCAGTACTTC.

The CDR3 protein is CASTENREGKLFF. CDR3 coding DNA: TGCGCCAGCACCGAAAACAGGGAGGGAAAACTGTTTTTT. The chain recombines TRBV5-1 with TRBJ1-4, with D maybe TRBD1 (6 bases). Deletions cut 6 bases from V and 10 bases from J, with 16 bases between. The V gene's germline CDR1 is SGHRS and CDR2 YFSETQ. The CDR3 is made up of 13 amino acids.

The chain uses TRBV28 and TRBJ1-6; 7 bases fit TRBD1. Germline CDR1 MDHEN, CDR2 SYDVKM. Trimming took 9 bases from V and 0 from J; bases not matched to a gene: 2. This CDR3 is built from 14 residues. CDR3 DNA sequence: TGTGCCAGTACAGGGGCCTCCTATAATTCACCCCTCCACTTT. Its protein product is CASTGASYNSPLHF.

V and J are TRBV19 and TRBJ2-5, with D possibly being TRBD2 (6 bases). V dropped 6 bases and J dropped 1 base, with 12 bases sitting between them. The CDR3 has 14 amino acids. Looked up from germline, CDR1 is LNHDA and CDR2 is SQIVND (reference sequence). This CDR3 is CASRGGIVQETQYF. The CDR3 nucleotides are TGTGCCAGTAGGGGGGGAATTGTCCAAGAGACCCAGTACTTC. Filled out from reference TRBV19 and TRBJ2-5, the complete variable domain reads DGGITQSPKYLFRKEGQNVTLSCEQNLNHDAMYWYRQDPGQGLRLIYYSQIVNDFQKGDIAEGYSVSREKKESFPLTVTSAQKNPTAFYLCASRGGIVQETQYFGPGTRLLVL.

As for this clone: A read error likely explains this, since a far larger clone differs by one base. Other DNA sequences of this sample code for an identical CDR3. The chain has TRBV6-5 and TRBJ1-1, with 9 bases fitting TRBD1. Germline CDR1 MNHEY, CDR2 SVGAGI. The CDR3 is 13 amino acids. Trimming removed 5 bases from V and 4 bases from J; junction bases left unmatched: 2. This chain's CDR3 is CASSLGQGTEAFF. Written as DNA, the CDR3 is TGTGCCAGCAGTCTGGGACAGGGCACTGAAGCTTTCTTT.

With regard to this clone: The limits of the CDR3 on the DNA are not certain, so only TCRdb's listed CDR3 is given. The chain uses TRBV21-1 and TRBJ1-2; the table's TRBD1 call for D was not verified on the DNA. TRBV21-1 is designated a pseudogene. The CDR3 spans 17 residues, counting both ends. CDR3: CASSKWGQGSLSYGYTF.

The chain links TRBV9 to TRBJ1-2; D is unclear. CDR3 length equals 13 residues. Between the trimmed V and J ends, which lost 5 bases and 4 bases, there was a span of 12 bases. Looked up from germline, CDR1 is SGDLS and CDR2 is YYNGEE. This CDR3 is CASRNVNGYGYTF. CDR3 coding DNA: TGTGCCAGCAGGAACGTCAACGGCTATGGCTACACCTTC.

This clone was picked up one time. The chain recombines TRBV5-6 with TRBJ1-1; D is possibly TRBD1 (5 bases). V lost 3 bases, J lost 3 bases, and 15 bases lay in between. The germline V gene has CDR1 SGHDT and CDR2 YYEEEE. The CDR3 loop spans 15 amino acids. The CDR3 bases are TGTGCCAGCAGCTCCCTCTCGACAGACCACACTGAAGCTTTCTTT. Amino acid sequence: CASSSLSTDHTEAFF.

This clone was found once. The rearrangement links TRBV5-1 to TRBJ2-3, with 9 nucleotides matching TRBD1. This CDR3 is 15 amino acids long. The V segment lost 7 bases and the J segment 2 bases; nucleotides outside the gene matches: 8. CDR1 is SGHRS and CDR2 is YFSETQ in the germline V gene. CDR3 nucleotides: TGCGCCAGCTTGTCGGGACAGGGACACACAGATACGCAGTATTTT. The encoded protein is CASLSGQGHTDTQYF.

This chain links TRBV9 with TRBJ2-1, with D hard to call. The germline CDR1 and CDR2 sequences are SGDLS and YYNGEE. The CDR3 loop spans 18 amino acids. The V gene lost 0 bases and the J gene lost 0 bases, with 16 bases spanning the gap. CDR3 region: CASSVGSDWSSSYNEQFF. The CDR3 nucleotides read TGTGCCAGCAGCGTAGGGTCTGATTGGTCTAGCTCCTACAATGAGCAGTTCTTC.

This clone was detected a few times. The chain combines TRBV9 with TRBJ1-2; weak D call: TRBD1 (6 bases). Germline V gene lookup returns CDR1 SGDLS and CDR2 YYNGEE. The CDR3 runs 15 residues. V dropped 4 bases and J dropped 7 bases, with 20 bases sitting between them. The CDR3 DNA sequence: TGTGCCAGCAGCCAGACGGTGGGGGCACGGGCTGGCTACACCTTC. Protein sequence: CASSQTVGARAGYTF.

V is TRBV4-2 and J is TRBJ2-7; TRBD1 matches 10 bases. J gave up 4 bases and V 3 bases, and 9 bases lay outside the gene matches. CDR1 LGHNA and CDR2 YNFKEQ come from the germline V gene. The length of the CDR3 is 16 residues. The CDR3 DNA is TGTGCCAGCAGCCAGGCTATCGGGACAGGGGAATACGAGCAGTACTTC. Its translation: CASSQAIGTGEYEQYF.